This T cell receptor beta chain was recovered during a study of blood T cell repertoires in COVID-19. Turning to the study itself: Sample material is recorded as cDNA or gDNA derived from T cells, B-cell-depleted T cells, or PBMCs.

The V end was cut by 1 base, the J end by 4 bases, with 16 bases between. CDR1 is LGHDT, CDR2 YNNKEL, per germline (reference sequence). This CDR3 is 16 amino acids long. In its sample, this clone was seen a few times. In the study's own analysis: Researchers report that nucleated cell counts were estimated from reference gene primer amplification. TCRdb keeps only in-frame clones here, not all; method: immunoSEQ multiplex PCR. V, J and clone size reflect that table, while D and trimming were determined from the DNA. This table holds approximately 110,000 clones, about 85% found once. The sample consisted of peripheral blood. V gene TRBV3-1 (or the pseudogene TRBV3-2) combines with J gene TRBJ1-1; D is uncertain. The TCR originated in a man over 45 with acute or convalescent COVID-19. Here the CDR3 DNA reads TGTGCCAGCAGCCAAGCTCCTATCCGGGGTACCACTGAAGCTTTCTTT. It specifies CASSQAPIRGTTEAFF.